The rows below give T cell receptor beta chains drawn from one sample of a study of CD8 T cells in Susac syndrome. TCRdb itself ran the immunoSEQ multiplex PCR reads through MiXCR, one entry per CDR3 protein. The table includes some 160,000 distinct CDR3 sequences, about 90% detected once. Sequencing was performed on CD4+ T cells from PBMCs. The receptors shown here come from a human donor in good health. Each CDR3 is given with its conserved first and last residue. A D gene is named only where the DNA matches it firmly. A clone size is listed for some rows: how often the clone was seen (once, few, many), or a class if it is expanded.

cdr3_length | d_call | j_call | clone_size | v_call | cdr3_aa | cdr3_nt
13 | TRBD1 | TRBJ2-7 | . | TRBV3-1 | CASSARDRDEQYF | TGTGCCAGCAGCGCCCGGGACAGGGACGAGCAGTACTTC
13 | . | TRBJ2-5 | . | TRBV28 | CASGPGTQETQYF | TGTGCCAGCGGCCCCGGGACACAAGAGACCCAGTACTTC
14 | TRBD1 | TRBJ1-4 | . | TRBV25-1 | CASRGDRGNEKLFF | TGTGCCAGCAGGGGGGACAGGGGAAATGAAAAACTGTTTTTT
16 | TRBD2 | TRBJ2-2 | . | TRBV29-1 | CSVILAGRHYTGELFF | TGCAGCGTTATTCTAGCGGGGAGGCATTACACCGGGGAGCTGTTTTTT
12 | . | TRBJ1-1 | . | TRBV3-1 | CASSQEGTEAFF | TGTGCCAGCAGCCAAGAAGGGACTGAAGCTTTCTTT
15 | . | TRBJ2-4 | . | TRBV28 | CASSLGGEAKNIQYF | TGTGCCAGCAGTTTAGGGGGAGAAGCCAAAAACATTCAGTACTTC
14 | . | TRBJ1-6 | . | TRBV7-9 | CASSRGISGSPLHF | TGTGCCAGCAGCCGCGGCATATCCGGTTCACCCCTCCACTTT
15 | TRBD1 | TRBJ1-1 | . | TRBV23-1 | CTSSHSRGRNTEAFF | TGCACCAGCAGTCACAGCAGGGGGCGTAACACTGAAGCTTTCTTT
16 | TRBD2 | TRBJ2-3 | . | TRBV18 | CASSLTSGESTDTQYF | TGTGCCAGCTCACTCACTAGCGGGGAAAGCACAGATACGCAGTATTTT
12 | . | TRBJ2-3 | . | TRBV6-1 | CASSLGADTQYF | TGTGCCAGCAGCCTGGGGGCAGATACGCAGTATTTT
14 | . | TRBJ2-2 | . | TRBV18 | CASSPRVNTGELFF | TGTGCCAGCTCACCACGGGTGAACACCGGGGAGCTGTTTTTT
15 | . | TRBJ2-5 | . | TRBV6-1 | CASSLPTGHQETQYF | TGTGCCAGCAGTCTTCCAACAGGGCACCAAGAGACCCAGTACTTC
14 | . | TRBJ2-7 | . | TRBV11-2 | CASSLFGYPLEQYF | TGTGCCAGCAGCTTATTTGGCTACCCTCTCGAGCAGTACTTC
15 | TRBD1 | TRBJ2-7 | once | TRBV18 | CASSRGGQGFYEQYF | TGTGCCAGCTCACGAGGAGGACAGGGGTTTTACGAGCAGTACTTC
17 | TRBD1 | TRBJ1-1 | . | TRBV19 | CASSVQGAMAGNTEAFF | TGTGCCAGTAGTGTACAGGGGGCGATGGCAGGGAACACTGAAGCTTTCTTT
14 | . | TRBJ2-7 | . | TRBV29-1 | CSVFETGPSYEQYF | TGCAGCGTATTCGAAACAGGGCCATCCTACGAGCAGTACTTC
13 | . | TRBJ2-5 | . | TRBV6-6 | CASRPTGQETQYF | TGTGCCAGCAGACCTACAGGGCAAGAGACCCAGTACTTC
15 | TRBD2 | TRBJ2-5 | . | TRBV7-2 | CASSLQRGGGETQYF | TGTGCCAGCAGCTTACAGCGGGGGGGTGGAGAGACCCAGTACTTC
13 | . | TRBJ2-3 | . | TRBV29-1 | CSVEAGQGDTQYF | TGCAGCGTTGAAGCCGGTCAAGGGGATACGCAGTATTTT
13 | TRBD1 | TRBJ1-2 | once | TRBV2 | CASSGDREYGYTF | TGTGCCAGCAGTGGGGACAGGGAATATGGCTACACCTTC
15 | TRBD2 | TRBJ2-1 | . | TRBV7-3 | CASSLAGDSYNEQFF | TGTGCCAGCAGTCTAGCGGGAGACTCCTACAATGAGCAGTTCTTC
14 | . | TRBJ2-4 | . | TRBV20-1 | CSARPRGRGDIQYF | TGCAGTGCTAGACCCAGGGGCCGGGGGGACATTCAGTACTTC
17 | TRBD1 | TRBJ2-6 | . | TRBV6-1 | CASTQRTGDSGANVLTF | TGTGCCAGCACCCAACGGACAGGGGATTCTGGGGCCAACGTCCTGACTTTC
15 | . | TRBJ2-2 | . | TRBV7-2 | CASSPRIDYTGELFF | TGTGCCAGCAGCCCGCGGATAGACTACACCGGGGAGCTGTTTTTT
17 | TRBD2 | TRBJ2-3 | . | TRBV20-1 | CSATASRAGVTSGTQYF | TGCAGTGCTACCGCATCCCGAGCGGGAGTAACGAGCGGTACGCAGTATTTT
19 | TRBD1 | TRBJ2-2 | . | TRBV4-1 | CASSQKRLWDRVGTGELFF | TGCGCCAGCAGCCAAAAACGTCTCTGGGACAGGGTAGGCACCGGGGAGCTGTTTTTT
14 | . | TRBJ2-5 | once | TRBV6-1 | CASRPDRYQETQYF | TGTGCCAGCAGACCCGACAGGTACCAAGAGACCCAGTACTTC
14 | . | TRBJ2-1 | . | TRBV7-9 | CASSFDLSYNEQFF | TGTGCCAGCAGCTTCGACCTTAGTTACAATGAGCAGTTCTTC
13 | . | TRBJ2-3 | . | TRBV7-2 | CASSPTRTDTQYF | TGTGCCAGCAGTCCAACTCGCACAGATACGCAGTATTTT
12 | . | TRBJ2-1 | . | TRBV2 | CASNAGPNEQFF | TGTGCCAGCAACGCTGGACCGAATGAGCAGTTCTTC
13 | TRBD1 | TRBJ2-7 | . | TRBV10-3 | CAISGQGAYEQYF | TGTGCCATCAGTGGACAGGGAGCCTACGAGCAGTACTTC
14 | TRBD1 | TRBJ2-5 | . | TRBV29-1 | CSVEDTGEQETQYF | TGCAGCGTTGAAGATACAGGGGAGCAAGAGACCCAGTACTTC
13 | . | TRBJ1-2 | . | TRBV5-1 | CASSLTSNYGYTF | TGCGCCAGCAGCTTGACATCTAACTATGGCTACACCTTC
16 | . | TRBJ2-1 | once | TRBV6-1 | CASKGSAGDSYNEQFF | TGTGCCAGCAAAGGGTCCGCCGGGGACTCCTACAATGAGCAGTTCTTC
13 | . | TRBJ2-2 | few | TRBV12-3/TRBV12-4 | CASSPWGDGELFF | TGTGCCAGCAGCCCGTGGGGGGACGGGGAGCTGTTTTTT
13 | . | TRBJ1-1 | . | TRBV28 | CASSTGQNTEAFF | TGTGCCAGCAGTACCGGGCAGAACACTGAAGCTTTCTTT
14 | . | TRBJ2-7 | . | TRBV5-1 | CASSLDQGTYEQYF | TGCGCCAGCAGCTTGGATCAGGGTACCTACGAGCAGTACTTC
14 | TRBD1 | TRBJ1-1 | . | TRBV2 | CASGYRGRDTEAFF | TGTGCCAGCGGATACAGGGGGCGCGACACTGAAGCTTTCTTT
12 | TRBD1 | TRBJ1-1 | . | TRBV29-1 | CSVDRVGTEAFF | TGCAGCGTAGACAGGGTTGGAACTGAAGCTTTCTTT
15 | TRBD2 | TRBJ2-5 | . | TRBV5-1 | CASSLFLAGDETQYF | TGCGCCAGCAGCTTGTTCCTAGCGGGCGATGAGACCCAGTACTTC
14 | TRBD1 | TRBJ2-4 | . | TRBV20-1 | CSAGIQGSQNIQYF | TGCAGTGCTGGGATACAGGGGTCGCAAAACATTCAGTACTTC
14 | . | TRBJ1-2 | . | TRBV7-9 | CASRMPEGRSGYTF | TGTGCCAGCCGGATGCCGGAGGGGAGGTCTGGCTACACCTTC
14 | . | TRBJ1-5 | once | TRBV7-9 | CASSSQFSNQPQHF | TGTGCCAGCAGTAGCCAGTTTAGCAATCAGCCCCAGCATTTT
10 | . | TRBJ2-7 | few | TRBV6-2/TRBV6-3 | CASRSYEQYF | TGTGCCAGCAGGAGCTACGAGCAGTACTTC
17 | TRBD2 | TRBJ2-3 | . | TRBV5-1 | CASSLVPGAGGTDTQYF | TGCGCCAGCAGCTTGGTCCCCGGGGCGGGGGGCACAGATACGCAGTATTTT
15 | . | TRBJ2-3 | . | TRBV6-6 | CASSSTLGLTDTQYF | TGTGCCAGCAGCTCAACATTAGGACTCACAGATACGCAGTATTTT
17 | TRBD2 | TRBJ2-7 | . | TRBV28 | CASSPLNGLALTYEQYF | TGTGCCAGCAGCCCTCTGAACGGACTAGCGTTAACCTACGAGCAGTACTTC